The 14 T cell receptor beta chains given below trace back to one sample, sequenced in a study of blood T cell repertoires in COVID-19 (TCRdb year 2020). Libraries came from the immunoSEQ multiplex PCR assay. Entries here come from immuneACCESS through TCRdb and include only in-frame sequences with V and J called. Some clones fail to appear in such tables; in the studies checked, an unresolved V gene covers under half of the shortfall, and the cause of the remainder is unknown. For this sample there are some 510,000 clones; roughly 90% appear just once. In total, the top ten clones hold 1.5% to 2% of the sample. Specimen: PBMCs or T cells enriched from blood (not recorded which). The receptors were sampled from a woman aged 35 to 49 who had recovered from COVID-19.

Note on this clone: Germline and junction disagree at one end, which may indicate a read error. The V gene is TRBV18, the J gene TRBJ1-1; tentative D call: TRBD1 (6 bases). This CDR3 has 13 amino acids. Germline loops: CDR1 KGHSH, CDR2 LQKENI. CDR3 DNA: TGTGCCAGCGCACCCAAGGACAGCTCTGAAGCTTTCTTT. It encodes CASAPKDSSEAFF.

The chain combines TRBV11-2 with TRBJ1-1, with unresolved D. V lost 7 bases and J 10 bases, leaving 13 bases between the germline ends. This CDR3 is 11 amino acids long. The germline V gene encodes CDR1 SGHAT and CDR2 FQNNGV. The DNA of the CDR3 is TGTGCCAGCACAGGTCAATCCTCAGCTTTCTTT. Amino acids: CASTGQSSAFF.

This chain uses TRBV4-2 with TRBJ1-5, with D uncertain. CDR3 length equals 13 residues. With 4 bases removed from V and 1 base from J, the gap between germline ends came to 5 bases. Germline V gene data show CDR1 as LGHNA and CDR2 as YNFKEQ. The CDR3 sequence is CASSRASNQPQHF. The CDR3 nucleotides read TGTGCCAGCAGCCGAGCAAGCAATCAGCCCCAGCATTTT.

V and J are TRBV7-6 and TRBJ1-6, with 9 bases fitting TRBD1. The trim removed 5 bases at V and 9 bases at J, leaving 5 bases unmatched. The CDR3 runs 14 residues. The germline gives CDR1 SGHVS, CDR2 FNYEAQ. The CDR3 DNA follows: TGTGCCAGCAGCAGGAACAGGGGGCTTTCACCCCTCCACTTT. Amino acid sequence: CASSRNRGLSPLHF.

The rearrangement joins TRBV5-6 to TRBJ2-7, with 14 bases aligning to TRBD2. The germline V gene encodes CDR1 SGHDT and CDR2 YYEEEE. The V segment lost 0 bases and the J segment 3 bases; nucleotides outside the gene matches: 8. The CDR3 has 18 amino acids. CDR3 bases: TGTGCCAGCAGCTTGGGACTAGCGGGAGGGCCAAAAAACTACGAGCAGTACTTC. It translates to CASSLGLAGGPKNYEQYF.

The chain is built from TRBV5-1 and TRBJ2-5, with 8 bases that match TRBD1. The V and J ends lost 0 bases and 5 bases, in that order; junction bases with no gene match: 6. The CDR3 has 15 amino acids. Germline values: CDR1 SGHRS, CDR2 YFSETQ. The CDR3 region is CASSLAGQGAETQYF. The CDR3 bases are TGCGCCAGCAGCTTGGCCGGGCAGGGGGCGGAGACCCAGTACTTC.

The rearrangement uses TRBV25-1 and TRBJ1-5, with a weak D call TRBD1 (5 bases). Germline V gene lookup returns CDR1 MGHDK and CDR2 SYGVNS. The CDR3 runs to 15 residues. Trimming removed 0 bases from V and 9 bases from J, with 15 bases in between. CDR3 nucleotide sequence: TGTGCCAGCAGTGAATATCGGGCCCACGGGGGGCCCCAGCATTTT. This sequence encodes CASSEYRAHGGPQHF.

In nucleotides, the CDR3 is TGTGCCAGCAGTGAAGGAACAGGGAATTCACCCCTCCACTTT. Residues: CASSEGTGNSPLHF. The V gene is TRBV6-4, the J gene TRBJ1-6; tentatively, D is TRBD1 (6 bases). CDR3 length: 14 amino acids. CDR1 is MRHNA and CDR2 is SNTAGT in the germline V gene. V gave up 3 bases and J gave up 7 bases, with 10 bases separating them.

V is TRBV5-1 and J is TRBJ1-2; 7 positions agree with TRBD1. Germline V gene lookup returns CDR1 SGHRS and CDR2 YFSETQ. The CDR3 sequence is 15 residues long. V was pared by 0 bases and J by 8 bases, with 10 bases of the junction left unmatched. The CDR3 coding sequence is TGCGCCAGCAGCTTGGAAGGGGGCGCGATAAGCGGCTACACCTTC. Its protein is CASSLEGGAISGYTF. Full variable domain (rest looked up from reference TRBV5-1 and TRBJ1-2): KAGVTQTPRYLIKTRGQQVTLSCSPISGHRSVSWYQQTPGQGLQFLFEYFSETQRNKGNFPGRFSGRQFSNSRSEMNVSTLELGDSALYLCASSLEGGAISGYTFGSGTRLTVV.

The CDR3 loop reads CASSETTGSGEKLFF. In nucleotides, the CDR3 is TGTGCCAGCAGTGAAACGACAGGGAGTGGTGAAAAACTGTTTTTT. This sequence joins TRBV25-1 and TRBJ1-4; TRBD1 matches 7 bases. There are 15 residues in the CDR3. The germline V gene encodes CDR1 MGHDK and CDR2 SYGVNS. Trimming removed 2 bases from V and 7 bases from J; junction bases left unmatched: 7.

This clone was counted once. The rearrangement links TRBV7-2 to TRBJ1-5, with TRBD1 identical over 8 bases. This CDR3 region has 16 residues. Trimming removed 0 bases from V and 3 bases from J; junction bases left unmatched: 4. Germline-derived CDR1 and CDR2 are SGHTA and FQGNSA. The CDR3 coding sequence is TGTGCCAGCAGCTTAGCCGGCAGGGGGCTCAATCAGCCCCAGCATTTT. Protein: CASSLAGRGLNQPQHF.

V and J are TRBV6-5 and TRBJ1-3; 9 positions match TRBD1. CDR3 length equals 16 residues. CDR1 MNHEY and CDR2 SVGAGI come from the germline V gene. After removal of 0 bases from V and 4 bases from J, the junction contained 4 bases not matched to a gene. The CDR3 protein is CASSYSRTGDGNTIYF. CDR3 bases: TGTGCCAGCAGTTACTCCCGGACAGGGGACGGAAACACCATATATTTT.

This chain uses TRBV12-3 or TRBV12-4 with TRBJ2-1; no definite D call. V lost 1 base to trimming and J lost 9 bases, with 10 bases between them. CDR3 length equals 13 residues. CDR3 nucleotides: TGTGCCAGCAGTTTAGGGAGCCCCAGTGAGCAGTTCTTC. The encoded protein is CASSLGSPSEQFF.

The chain uses TRBV14 and TRBJ2-7; TRBD1 agrees at 7 bases. The CDR3 sequence is 14 residues long. Per the germline V gene, CDR1 is SGHDN and CDR2 is FVKESK. The ends lost 1 base at V and 3 bases at J; junction bases unmatched: 3. Written as DNA, the CDR3 is TGTGCCAGCAGCCAAGGTAGGGGGCGCTACGAGCAGTACTTC. Amino acid sequence: CASSQGRGRYEQYF.